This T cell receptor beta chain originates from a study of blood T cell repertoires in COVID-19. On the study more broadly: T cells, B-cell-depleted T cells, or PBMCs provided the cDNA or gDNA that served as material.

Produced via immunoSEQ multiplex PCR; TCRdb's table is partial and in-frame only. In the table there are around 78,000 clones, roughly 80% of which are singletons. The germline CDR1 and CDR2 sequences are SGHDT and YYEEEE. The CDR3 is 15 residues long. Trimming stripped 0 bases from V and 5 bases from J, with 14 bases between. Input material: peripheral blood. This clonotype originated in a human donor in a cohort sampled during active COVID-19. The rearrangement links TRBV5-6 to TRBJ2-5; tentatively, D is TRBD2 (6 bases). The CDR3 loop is CASSLAGVGRETQYF. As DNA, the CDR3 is TGTGCCAGCAGCTTGGCCGGTGTAGGGAGGGAGACCCAGTACTTC.